In this sample, the clone carrying this TCR beta chain turned up many times. Its target is not known. The data are from a study of T cell repertoires in cytomegalovirus infection. The overall study: A matching HLA type, together with CMV infection, was signaled by public TCR beta signatures. The study, taken as a whole, reports: CMV carriers having the relevant HLA were flagged by cumulative public TCR beta family frequency.

TCRdb re-called the reads with MiXCR, one entry per CDR3 protein. This sample has 400,000 to 550,000 distinct CDR3 sequences, with around 11% found just once. The germline V gene encodes CDR1 SQVTM and CDR2 ANQGSEA. The V and J ends lost 2 bases and 10 bases respectively, with 23 bases between them. The CDR3 totals 15 residues. Sequencing used PBMCs. This chain uses TRBV29-1 with TRBJ1-1, with TRBD1 as a possible D gene (6 bases). This receptor was identified in a human donor in good health (CMV status not recorded). Some clones in this sample may be carry-over from other donors' samples. The CDR3 reads CSVESVAGQLGGAFF. Written as DNA, the CDR3 is TGCAGCGTTGAAAGTGTCGCGGGACAACTCGGGGGAGCTTTCTTT. The whole variable domain, filled in from reference TRBV29-1 and TRBJ1-1, reads SAVISQKPSRDICQRGTSLTIQCQVDSQVTMMFWYRQQPGQSLTLIATANQGSEATYESGFVIDKFPISRPNLTFSTLTVSNMSPEDSSIYLCSVESVAGQLGGAFFGQGTRLTVV.